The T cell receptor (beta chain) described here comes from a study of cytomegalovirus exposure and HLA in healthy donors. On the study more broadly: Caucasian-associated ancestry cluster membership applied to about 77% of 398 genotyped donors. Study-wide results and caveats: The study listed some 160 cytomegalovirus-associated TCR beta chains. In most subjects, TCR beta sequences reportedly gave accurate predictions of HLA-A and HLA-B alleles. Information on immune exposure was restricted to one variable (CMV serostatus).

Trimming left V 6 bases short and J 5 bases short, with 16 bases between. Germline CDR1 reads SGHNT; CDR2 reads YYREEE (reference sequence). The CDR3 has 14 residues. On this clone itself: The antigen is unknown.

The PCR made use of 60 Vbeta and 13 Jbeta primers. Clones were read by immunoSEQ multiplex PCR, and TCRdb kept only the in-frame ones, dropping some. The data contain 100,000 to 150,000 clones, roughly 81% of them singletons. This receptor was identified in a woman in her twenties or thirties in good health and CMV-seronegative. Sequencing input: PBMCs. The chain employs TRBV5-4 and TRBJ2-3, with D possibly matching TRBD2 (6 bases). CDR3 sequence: CASKPGGTVDTQYF. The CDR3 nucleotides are TGTGCCAGCAAGCCTGGCGGGACGGTAGATACGCAGTATTTT. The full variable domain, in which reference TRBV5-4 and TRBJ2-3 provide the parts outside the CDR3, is ETGVTQSPTHLIKTRGQQVTLRCSSQSGHNTVSWYQQALGQGPQFIFQYYREEENGRGNFPPRFSGLQFPNYSSELNVNALELDDSALYLCASKPGGTVDTQYFGPGTRLTVL.